These T cell receptor beta chains were read from a single sample in a study of blood T cell repertoires in COVID-19. Using immunoSEQ multiplex PCR, the repertoire was profiled, and TCRdb retains in-frame clones only, with some absent. The sample carries roughly 240,000 clones, approximately 86% recorded once. Material: peripheral blood. These receptors came from a woman aged 60-70 years who had recovered from COVID-19. Both conserved end residues are part of each CDR3. D genes are given only for firm matches. Not every row has a clone size; where given, it reads once, few, many or a size class.

>.|.|TRBV28|TRBJ1-6
CASISTPQNSPLHF
TGTGCCAGCATTAGCACCCCCCAGAATTCACCCCTCCACTTT
>.|TRBD1|TRBV2|TRBJ1-3
CASRLGTAGNTIYF
TGTGCCAGCAGACTCGGGACAGCCGGAAACACCATATATTTT
>.|.|TRBV5-1|TRBJ1-2
CASSLAGEGYTF
TGCGCCAGCAGCTTGGCAGGGGAAGGCTACACCTTC
>.|.|TRBV6-5|TRBJ2-5
CASSPTLAAETQYF
TGTGCCAGCAGTCCCACACTAGCTGCAGAGACCCAGTACTTC
>.|TRBD1|TRBV29-1|TRBJ1-2
CSVGDRAFGGYTF
TGCAGCGTGGGGGACAGGGCTTTTGGTGGCTACACCTTC
>.|.|TRBV6-2/TRBV6-3|TRBJ1-2
CASSSHGTHLYGYTF
TGTGCCAGCAGTTCCCACGGGACACACCTCTATGGCTACACCTTC
>.|.|TRBV7-8|TRBJ1-1
CASSLALTALQGTEAFF
TGTGCCAGCAGCTTAGCGTTGACGGCCCTGCAGGGGACTGAAGCTTTCTTT
>.|.|TRBV5-5|TRBJ2-6
CASSPILLNSGANVLTF
TGTGCCAGCAGCCCGATACTCTTAAACTCTGGGGCCAACGTCCTGACTTTC
>.|TRBD2|TRBV5-5|TRBJ2-5
CASSRTSGAQETQYF
TGTGCCAGCAGCCGGACTAGCGGGGCCCAAGAGACCCAGTACTTC
>.|.|TRBV6-5|TRBJ1-2
CASSYSSGLRGYGYTF
TGTGCCAGCAGTTACTCGAGCGGGCTGAGAGGGTATGGCTACACCTTC
>.|TRBD2|TRBV5-4|TRBJ2-1
CASSLRRVRGDEQFF
TGTGCCAGCAGCCTCCGTCGGGTCCGGGGGGATGAGCAGTTCTTC
>.|.|TRBV5-1|TRBJ2-1
CASSLAGGGHYNEQFF
TGCGCCAGCAGCTTGGCTGGGGGGGGCCACTACAATGAGCAGTTCTTC
>.|.|TRBV19|TRBJ1-4
CAVMGGALLGEKLFF
TGTGCCGTAATGGGAGGGGCTCTACTCGGCGAAAAACTGTTTTTT
>.|.|TRBV6-5|TRBJ2-7
CASISGPSYEQYF
TGTGCCAGCATTTCAGGTCCCTCCTACGAGCAGTACTTC
>once|.|TRBV11-2|TRBJ2-2
CASSQMRRDSENTGELFF
TGTGCCAGCAGTCAGATGCGGAGGGACAGCGAGAACACCGGGGAGCTGTTTTTT
>few|TRBD2|TRBV7-2|TRBJ2-7
CASSWAGRRGEEQYF
TGTGCCAGCAGCTGGGCGGGACGTCGGGGGGAAGAGCAGTACTTC
>.|.|TRBV24-1|TRBJ2-2
CATSDPRTRGTGELFF
TGTGCCACCAGTGATCCAAGGACACGCGGCACCGGGGAGCTGTTTTTT
>.|.|TRBV6-5|TRBJ1-5
CASSYRQLQPQHF
TGTGCCAGCAGTTACCGACAGCTACAGCCCCAGCATTTT
>.|TRBD2|TRBV7-3|TRBJ2-3
CASSTTSGGTPNTDTQYF
TGTGCCAGCAGCACAACTAGCGGGGGTACCCCTAACACAGATACGCAGTATTTT
>.|TRBD2|TRBV7-2|TRBJ2-3
CASQTTSGGRDTQYF
TGTGCCAGCCAGACGACTAGCGGGGGACGAGATACGCAGTATTTT
>.|.|TRBV11-2|TRBJ2-1
CASSLGGDEQFF
TGTGCCAGCAGCTTAGGGGGCGATGAGCAGTTCTTC
>.|.|TRBV1|TRBJ2-7
CTSSQATGGSSYEQYF
TGCACCAGCAGCCAAGCAACAGGGGGTAGCTCCTACGAGCAGTACTTC
>.|TRBD1|TRBV5-1|TRBJ1-6
CASTSGTEDGTLHF
TGCGCCAGCACCTCCGGGACAGAGGACGGGACCCTCCACTTT
>.|.|TRBV7-9|TRBJ1-1
CASSLQNMNTEAFF
TGTGCCAGCAGCTTACAGAACATGAACACTGAAGCTTTCTTT
>once|TRBD2|TRBV2|TRBJ2-7
CASSELRTSGGAYEQYF
TGTGCCAGCAGTGAATTGAGGACTAGCGGGGGCGCGTACGAGCAGTACTTC
>.|.|TRBV24-1|TRBJ1-2
CATSEAPPGGGYTF
TGTGCCACCAGTGAAGCCCCCCCGGGTGGGGGCTACACCTTC
>.|TRBD1|TRBV28|TRBJ1-6
CASSSSGTGYSSPLHF
TGTGCCAGCAGTTCCTCCGGGACAGGGTATTCATCACCCCTCCACTTT
>.|TRBD1|TRBV27|TRBJ2-2
CASSYSGTANTGELFF
TGTGCCAGCAGTTATTCCGGGACAGCGAACACCGGGGAGCTGTTTTTT
>.|TRBD1|TRBV5-5|TRBJ1-5
CASSFLPGTASNQPQHF
TGTGCCAGCAGCTTTCTCCCAGGGACAGCTAGCAATCAGCCCCAGCATTTT
>.|TRBD2|TRBV4-3|TRBJ2-5
CASSQDLLAGGLETQYF
TGCGCCAGCAGCCAAGATCTCCTAGCGGGGGGGCTTGAGACCCAGTACTTC
>.|.|TRBV7-2|TRBJ2-7
CASSLAGPTPYEQYF
TGTGCCAGCAGCTTAGCGGGGCCAACCCCCTACGAGCAGTACTTC
>.|TRBD1|TRBV18|TRBJ1-6
CASSPGQGANSPLHF
TGTGCCAGCTCACCAGGGCAGGGGGCAAATTCACCCCTCCACTTT
>.|TRBD2|TRBV5-1|TRBJ2-7
CASSLGLAGGAEQYF
TGCGCCAGCAGCTTGGGACTAGCGGGGGGCGCCGAGCAGTACTTC
>.|.|TRBV28|TRBJ2-7
CASSLSQGGLSYEQYF
TGTGCCAGCAGTTTATCCCAGGGGGGTCTATCCTACGAGCAGTACTTC
>.|.|TRBV10-3|TRBJ2-4
CAISESSGTALAKNIQYF
TGTGCCATCAGTGAGTCCTCCGGGACTGCCCTAGCCAAAAACATTCAGTACTTC
>.|.|TRBV12-3/TRBV12-4|TRBJ1-5
CASSLGPNQPQHF
TGTGCCAGCAGTTTGGGGCCCAATCAGCCCCAGCATTTT
>.|TRBD2|TRBV7-3|TRBJ2-1
CASSLMGLAGDEQFF
TGTGCCAGCAGCTTAATGGGACTAGCAGGAGATGAGCAGTTCTTC
>.|TRBD2|TRBV18|TRBJ2-7
CASSPPARGGSYEQYF
TGTGCCAGCTCACCACCGGCGCGGGGGGGGTCCTACGAGCAGTACTTC
>.|.|TRBV28|TRBJ2-3
CASSLPGDTDTQYF
TGTGCCAGCAGTTTGCCCGGGGACACAGATACGCAGTATTTT
>.|.|TRBV18|TRBJ1-1
CASSATPRLSGAFF
TGTGCCAGCTCAGCCACCCCCAGACTTTCTGGAGCTTTCTTT
>once|.|TRBV18|TRBJ1-1
CASSPETGRGEAFF
TGTGCCAGCTCACCGGAGACAGGTCGCGGAGAAGCTTTCTTT
>.|.|TRBV2|TRBJ1-1
CASSEEATTNTEAFF
TGTGCCAGCAGTGAGGAGGCCACAACGAACACTGAAGCTTTCTTT
>.|TRBD1|TRBV13|TRBJ2-5
CASSLGRWGTGGIRETQYF
TGTGCCAGCAGCTTAGGCCGTTGGGGGACAGGGGGCATTCGGGAGACCCAGTACTTC
>few|.|TRBV14|TRBJ2-3
CASSQVGARNTDTQYF
TGTGCCAGCAGCCAAGTAGGTGCCAGGAACACAGATACGCAGTATTTT
>.|TRBD2|TRBV11-3|TRBJ2-1
CASSLYGGGQDEQFF
TGTGCCAGCAGCTTGTACGGGGGGGGCCAGGATGAGCAGTTCTTC